Below are 21 T cell receptor beta chains sequenced from a single sample in a study of blood T cell repertoires in COVID-19 (dated by TCRdb to 2020 to 2022). The protocol used for the library was the immunoSEQ multiplex PCR assay. The immuneACCESS repertoire file appears here via TCRdb, limited to in-frame rearrangements. These files lack a portion of the clones; in checked studies, under half of the deficit traces to unresolved V genes, and the cause of the others is not known. In this sample the table shows approximately 220,000 clones, 85% of which occur a single time. The ten biggest clones cover 18% of the sample. Sequenced input: PBMCs or T cells enriched from blood (not recorded which). Receptors originate from a man in his forties who had recovered from COVID-19.

The chain has TRBV3-1 (or the pseudogene TRBV3-2) and TRBJ1-2, with a possible D match to TRBD1 (5 bases). The V gene's germline CDR1 is LGHDT and CDR2 YNNKEL (reference sequence). The CDR3 has 12 residues. V was clipped by 7 bases and J by 8 bases, with 14 bases between them. CDR3 amino acids: CASTFRGEGYTF. The CDR3, as DNA: TGTGCCAGCACCTTCCGGGGGGAGGGCTACACCTTC.

This clone was counted between two and nine times. V gene TRBV28 combines with J gene TRBJ1-5; the match to TRBD1 covers 12 bases. Trimming took 6 bases from V and 1 from J; bases not matched to a gene: 7. Germline CDR1 MDHEN, CDR2 SYDVKM. The CDR3 runs 17 residues. The DNA of the CDR3 is TGTGCCAGCAGCACCGGGACAGGGGGCTGGAGCAATCAGCCCCAGCATTTT. Its translation is CASSTGTGGWSNQPQHF.

The V and J genes are TRBV7-6 and TRBJ2-1; 8 nucleotides match TRBD2. Germline CDR1 and CDR2: SGHVS and FNYEAQ. This CDR3 contains 17 residues. V was clipped by 0 bases and J by 6 bases; unmatched bases: 10. The CDR3 loop reads CASSLAALAGGTNEQFF. The CDR3 DNA reads as TGTGCCAGCAGCTTAGCGGCTTTGGCGGGAGGTACCAATGAGCAGTTCTTC.

This clone was detected only once. The V and J genes are TRBV5-4 and TRBJ2-2; 9 nucleotides align to TRBD2. This CDR3 contains 17 residues. Per germline, CDR1 SGHNT and CDR2 YYREEE (reference sequence). V dropped 3 bases and J dropped 3; count of bases not matched to a gene: 9. The CDR3: CASSSVGVAGDTGELFF. The CDR3 DNA follows: TGTGCCAGCAGCTCGGTGGGGGTAGCGGGGGACACCGGGGAGCTGTTTTTT.

This chain joins TRBV7-8 and TRBJ1-2; 8 bases align to TRBD1. The CDR3 is made up of 12 amino acids. CDR1 is SGHVS and CDR2 is FQNEAQ in the germline V gene. V lost 6 bases to trimming and J lost 7 bases; unmatched junction nucleotides: 4. CDR3 amino acids: CASSPGGSGYTF. In nucleotides, the CDR3 is TGTGCCAGCAGTCCAGGGGGCTCTGGCTACACCTTC. Filled out from reference TRBV7-8 and TRBJ1-2, the complete variable domain reads GAGVSQSPRYKVAKRGQDVALRCDPISGHVSLFWYQQALGQGPEFLTYFQNEAQLDKSGLPSDRFFAERPEGSVSTLKIQRTQQEDSAVYLCASSPGGSGYTFGSGTRLTVV.

The rearrangement joins TRBV11-2 to TRBJ2-7; D may be TRBD1 (5 bases). The CDR3 is made up of 15 amino acids. Trimming took off 2 bases at V and 3 bases at J, with 14 bases between the two ends. Germline values: CDR1 SGHAT, CDR2 FQNNGV. The CDR3 protein is CASSLRAGQGYEQYF. For the CDR3, the DNA is TGTGCCAGCAGCTTAAGGGCTGGGCAGGGCTACGAGCAGTACTTC.

On this clone: This sample also contains other DNA sequences that code for the same CDR3. The chain recombines TRBV18 with TRBJ2-7; the D gene is possibly TRBD2 (5 bases). This CDR3 spans 12 amino acids. Germline V gene data show CDR1 as KGHSH and CDR2 as LQKENI. Trimming took off 2 bases at V and 4 bases at J, with 6 bases between the two ends. DNA of the CDR3: TGTGCCAGCTCACCAACGGGATACGAGCAGTACTTC. Amino acid sequence: CASSPTGYEQYF.

This sequence joins TRBV18 and TRBJ2-7; 9 positions match TRBD1. From germline, CDR1 is KGHSH and CDR2 LQKENI. The CDR3 has 15 amino acids. Trimming cost V 0 bases and J 4 bases; bases outside gene matches: 4. The CDR3 region has the DNA TGTGCCAGCTCACCACCCGGGACAGGGCAATACGAGCAGTACTTC. It encodes CASSPPGTGQYEQYF.

The chain has TRBV19 and TRBJ1-1; D may be TRBD1 (6 bases). With 8 bases removed from V and 3 bases from J, the gap between germline ends came to 16 bases. CDR1 and CDR2 from the germline V gene are LNHDA and SQIVND (reference sequence). The CDR3 has 14 residues. The CDR3 DNA follows: TGTGCCAGTCGCCAAGCAGGGGATTACACTGAAGCTTTCTTT. It yields the protein CASRQAGDYTEAFF.

This sequence joins TRBV28 and TRBJ1-6, with D uncertain. Per germline, CDR1 MDHEN and CDR2 SYDVKM. The V end lost 3 bases, the J end lost 0 bases, and 24 bases lay between the germline ends. The CDR3 has 21 residues. The CDR3 DNA reads TGTGCCAGCAGTTTTAAGTTTCGGGAAACGTCCACGAGCTCCTATAATTCACCCCTCCACTTT. Translated, it gives CASSFKFRETSTSSYNSPLHF.

This chain links TRBV7-6 with TRBJ2-5; D uncertain. The CDR3 runs 12 residues. In germline, CDR1 is SGHVS, CDR2 FNYEAQ. V was shortened by 5 bases and J by 1 base, with 5 bases between the two germline ends. CDR3 protein: CASSRAQETQYF. CDR3 nucleotide sequence: TGTGCCAGCAGCCGCGCCCAAGAGACCCAGTACTTC.

The chain couples TRBV5-6 to TRBJ2-7; 8 nucleotides match TRBD2. Germline-derived CDR1 and CDR2 are SGHDT and YYEEEE. The CDR3 consists of 15 residues. The V gene end was trimmed by 3 bases and the J gene end by 9 bases; junction bases not matched to a gene: 14. The CDR3 bases are TGTGCCAGCAGCTCGAGACTAGCGCCAAAGGGACGGCAGTACTTC. Its translation: CASSSRLAPKGRQYF.

This chain connects TRBV29-1 to TRBJ1-1, with 7 bases matching TRBD1. V trimming: 5 bases; J trimming: 4 bases; junction bases outside the gene matches: 7. The germline V gene has CDR1 SQVTM and CDR2 ANQGSEA. The CDR3 runs 13 residues. The CDR3 nucleotides are TGCAGCGTTCGACAGGGAAAGGGCACTGAAGCTTTCTTT. The encoded protein is CSVRQGKGTEAFF. The whole variable domain, filled in from reference TRBV29-1 and TRBJ1-1, reads SAVISQKPSRDICQRGTSLTIQCQVDSQVTMMFWYRQQPGQSLTLIATANQGSEATYESGFVIDKFPISRPNLTFSTLTVSNMSPEDSSIYLCSVRQGKGTEAFFGQGTRLTVV.

The chain employs TRBV28 and TRBJ1-1; D uncertain. CDR1 is MDHEN, CDR2 SYDVKM, per germline. The CDR3 is 13 residues long. With 3 bases removed from V and 5 bases from J, the gap between germline ends came to 10 bases. DNA of the CDR3: TGTGCCAGCAGTTTGGGCGACCAAACTGAAGCTTTCTTT. Translated, it gives CASSLGDQTEAFF.

For this clone: The sample holds other DNA sequences that translate to the same CDR3. The genes are TRBV14 and TRBJ2-7; D remains ambiguous. Germline V lookup: CDR1 SGHDN, CDR2 FVKESK. V was trimmed by 2 bases and J by 3 bases, leaving 2 bases between them. The CDR3 is 11 residues long. For the CDR3, the DNA is TGTGCCAGCAGCCAATACTACGAGCAGTACTTC. Translation gives CASSQYYEQYF.

In its sample, this clone was seen once. The chain is built from TRBV13 and TRBJ2-5, with a tentative D call TRBD1 (6 bases). The V gene's germline CDR1 is PRHDT and CDR2 FYEKMQ (reference sequence). This CDR3 is 13 amino acids long. V lost 4 bases and J 4 bases, leaving 10 bases between the germline ends. CDR3 DNA sequence: TGTGCCAGCAGCTCTCAGGGGCTAGAGACCCAGTACTTC. It specifies CASSSQGLETQYF.

V is TRBV11-2 and J is TRBJ2-1, with unresolved D. Looked up from germline, CDR1 is SGHAT and CDR2 is FQNNGV. The V end was cut by 0 bases, the J end by 4 bases, with 7 bases between. The CDR3 consists of 14 residues. CDR3 DNA: TGTGCCAGCAGCTTAGATAGAATATACAATGAGCAGTTCTTC. Residues: CASSLDRIYNEQFF.

The CDR3 sequence: CASSYDRGIGNQPQHF. In nucleotides, the CDR3 is TGTGCCAGTAGTTACGACAGGGGAATCGGCAATCAGCCCCAGCATTTT. This chain uses TRBV19 with TRBJ1-5; TRBD1 matches 8 bases. From germline, CDR1 is LNHDA and CDR2 SQIVND (reference sequence). J was trimmed by 2 bases and V by 5 bases; bases with no gene match: 8. This CDR3 region has 16 residues.

This sequence joins TRBV19 and TRBJ2-2; 11 bases match TRBD2. The CDR3 totals 15 residues. V shed 5 bases, J shed 5 bases, and the junction held 4 bases outside the gene matches. Looked up from germline, CDR1 is LNHDA and CDR2 is SQIVND (reference sequence). This chain's CDR3 is CASSVTSGMTGELFF. CDR3 DNA sequence: TGTGCCAGTAGTGTGACTAGCGGGATGACCGGGGAGCTGTTTTTT.

This clone was recorded a few times. This chain uses TRBV11-3 with TRBJ2-1; TRBD2 matches 7 bases. This CDR3 spans 16 amino acids. V trimming: 6 bases; J trimming: 2 bases; junction bases outside the gene matches: 10. Germline V CDR1 and CDR2: SGHNT, YENEEA. The CDR3 DNA reads TGTGCCAGCAGGCAGAGCGGGGAGGATCCCTACAATGAGCAGTTCTTC. It is translated as CASRQSGEDPYNEQFF. Looking up the rest from reference TRBV11-3 and TRBJ2-1 gives the full variable domain: EAGVVQSPRYKIIEKKQPVAFWCNPISGHNTLYWYLQNLGQGPELLIRYENEEAVDDSQLPKDRFSAERLKGVDSTLKIQPAELGDSAVYLCASRQSGEDPYNEQFFGPGTRLTVL.

V is TRBV15 and J is TRBJ2-7, with a weak D call TRBD1 (6 bases). The V gene lost 3 bases and the J gene lost 6 bases, with 12 bases spanning the gap. Per the germline V gene, CDR1 is LNHNV and CDR2 is YYDKDF (reference sequence). The CDR3 consists of 13 residues. CDR3 sequence (DNA): TGTGCCACCAGCAGTGCAGGGGTTAGCGAGCAGTACTTC. This codes for CATSSAGVSEQYF.